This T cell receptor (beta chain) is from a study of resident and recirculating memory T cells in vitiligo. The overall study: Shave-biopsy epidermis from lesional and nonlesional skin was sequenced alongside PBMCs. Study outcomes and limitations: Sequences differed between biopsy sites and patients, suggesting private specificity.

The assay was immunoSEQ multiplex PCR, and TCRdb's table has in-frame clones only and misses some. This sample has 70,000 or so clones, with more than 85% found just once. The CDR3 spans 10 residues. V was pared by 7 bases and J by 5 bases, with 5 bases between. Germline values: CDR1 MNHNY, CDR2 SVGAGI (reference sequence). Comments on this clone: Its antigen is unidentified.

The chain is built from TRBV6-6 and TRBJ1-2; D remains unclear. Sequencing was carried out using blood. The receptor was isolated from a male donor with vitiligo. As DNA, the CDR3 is TGTGCCAGCATGGAGTATGGCTACACCTTC. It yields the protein CASMEYGYTF.